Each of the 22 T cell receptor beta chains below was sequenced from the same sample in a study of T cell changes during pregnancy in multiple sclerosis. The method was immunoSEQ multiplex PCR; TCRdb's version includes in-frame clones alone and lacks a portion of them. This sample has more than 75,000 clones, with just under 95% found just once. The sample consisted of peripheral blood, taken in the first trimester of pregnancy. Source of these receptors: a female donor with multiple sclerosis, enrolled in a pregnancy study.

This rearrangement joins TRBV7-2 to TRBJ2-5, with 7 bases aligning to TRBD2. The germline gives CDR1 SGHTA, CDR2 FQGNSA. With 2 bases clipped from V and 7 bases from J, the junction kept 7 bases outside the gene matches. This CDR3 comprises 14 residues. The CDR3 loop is CASSLWGPGGTQYF. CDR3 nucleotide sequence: TGTGCCAGCAGCTTATGGGGCCCGGGGGGGACCCAGTACTTC.

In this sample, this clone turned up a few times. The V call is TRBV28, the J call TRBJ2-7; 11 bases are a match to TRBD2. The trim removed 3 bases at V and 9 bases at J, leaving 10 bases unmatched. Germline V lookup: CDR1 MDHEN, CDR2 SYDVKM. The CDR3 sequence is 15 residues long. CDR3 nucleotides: TGTGCCAGCAGTTTGGAGTCACTAGCGGGAGTCGCGCAGTACTTC. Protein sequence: CASSLESLAGVAQYF. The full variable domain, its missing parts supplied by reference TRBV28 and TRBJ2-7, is DVKVTQSSRYLVKRTGEKVFLECVQDMDHENMFWYRQDPGLGLRLIYFSYDVKMKEKGDIPEGYSVSREKKERFSLILESASTNQTSMYLCASSLESLAGVAQYFGPGTRLTVT.

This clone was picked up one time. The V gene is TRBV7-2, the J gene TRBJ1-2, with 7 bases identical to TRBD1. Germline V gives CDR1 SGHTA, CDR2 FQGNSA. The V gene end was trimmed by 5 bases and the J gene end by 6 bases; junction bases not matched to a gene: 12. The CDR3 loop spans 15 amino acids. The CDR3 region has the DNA TGTGCCAGCAGCGCCACCCTCGGACAGGTACATGGCTACACCTTC. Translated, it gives CASSATLGQVHGYTF.

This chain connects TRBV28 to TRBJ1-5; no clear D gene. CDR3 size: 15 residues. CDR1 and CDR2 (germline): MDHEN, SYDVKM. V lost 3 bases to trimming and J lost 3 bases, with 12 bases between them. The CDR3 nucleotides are TGTGCCAGCAGTTTTTCGTCCGGGATCAATCAGCCCCAGCATTTT. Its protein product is CASSFSSGINQPQHF.

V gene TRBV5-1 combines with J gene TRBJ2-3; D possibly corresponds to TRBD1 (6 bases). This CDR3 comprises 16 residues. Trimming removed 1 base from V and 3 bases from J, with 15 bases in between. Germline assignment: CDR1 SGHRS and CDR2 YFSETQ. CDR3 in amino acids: CASSLFPGDVTDTQYF. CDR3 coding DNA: TGCGCCAGCAGCTTGTTCCCAGGGGATGTGACAGATACGCAGTATTTT. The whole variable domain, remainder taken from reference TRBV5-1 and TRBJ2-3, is KAGVTQTPRYLIKTRGQQVTLSCSPISGHRSVSWYQQTPGQGLQFLFEYFSETQRNKGNFPGRFSGRQFSNSRSEMNVSTLELGDSALYLCASSLFPGDVTDTQYFGPGTRLTVL.

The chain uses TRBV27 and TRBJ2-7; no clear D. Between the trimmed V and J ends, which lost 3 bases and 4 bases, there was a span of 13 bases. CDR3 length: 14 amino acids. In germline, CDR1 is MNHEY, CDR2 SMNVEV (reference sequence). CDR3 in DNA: TGTGCCAGCAGTTTTCGGGTTGGCTCTTACGAGCAGTACTTC. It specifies CASSFRVGSYEQYF.

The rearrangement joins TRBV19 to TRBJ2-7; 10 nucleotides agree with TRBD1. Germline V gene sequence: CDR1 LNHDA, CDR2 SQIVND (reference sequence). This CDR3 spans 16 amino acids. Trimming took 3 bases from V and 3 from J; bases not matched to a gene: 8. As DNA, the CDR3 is TGTGCCAGTAGTATCCTCAAGAGGACAGGGGGCTACGAGCAGTACTTC. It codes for CASSILKRTGGYEQYF.

DNA for the CDR3: TGTGCCAGCAGCATACACAGGGGGTTGAACACTGAAGCTTTCTTT. The encoded protein is CASSIHRGLNTEAFF. V gene TRBV7-9 combines with J gene TRBJ1-1, with 8 bases lining up with TRBD1. The CDR3 has 15 amino acids. The germline V gene encodes CDR1 SEHNR and CDR2 FQNEAQ (reference sequence). The J segment lost 0 bases and the V segment lost 5 bases, leaving 5 bases of the junction unmatched. The full variable domain, completed using reference TRBV7-9 and TRBJ1-1, is DTGVSQNPRHKITKRGQNVTFRCDPISEHNRLYWYRQTLGQGPEFLTYFQNEAQLEKSRLLSDRFSAERPKGSFSTLEIQRTEQGDSAMYLCASSIHRGLNTEAFFGQGTRLTVV.

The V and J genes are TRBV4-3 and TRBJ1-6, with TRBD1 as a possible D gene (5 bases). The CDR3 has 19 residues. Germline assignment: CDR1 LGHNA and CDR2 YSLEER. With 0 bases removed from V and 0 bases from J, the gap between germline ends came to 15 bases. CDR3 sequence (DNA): TGCGCCAGCAGCCAAGATCGAACGGACACTTTCTCCTATAATTCACCCCTCCACTTT. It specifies CASSQDRTDTFSYNSPLHF.

The CDR3 DNA sequence: TGTGCCAGCAGCTTGAGTGGACAGGGGGGTAATCAGCCCCAGCATTTT. Translation: CASSLSGQGGNQPQHF. The chain combines TRBV7-2 with TRBJ1-5; TRBD1 aligns across 10 bases. Trimming cost V 3 bases and J 4 bases; bases outside gene matches: 6. There are 16 residues in the CDR3. Germline loops: CDR1 SGHTA, CDR2 FQGNSA.

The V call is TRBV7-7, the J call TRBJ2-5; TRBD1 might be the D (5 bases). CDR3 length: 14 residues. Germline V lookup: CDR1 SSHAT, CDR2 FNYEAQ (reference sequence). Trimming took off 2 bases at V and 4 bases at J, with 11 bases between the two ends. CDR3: CASSLLGVGETQYF. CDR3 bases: TGTGCCAGCAGCTTATTAGGGGTAGGAGAGACCCAGTACTTC.

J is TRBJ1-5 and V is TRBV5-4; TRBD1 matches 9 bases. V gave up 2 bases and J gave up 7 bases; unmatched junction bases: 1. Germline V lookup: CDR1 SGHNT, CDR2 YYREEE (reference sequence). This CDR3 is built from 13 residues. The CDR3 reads CASSFTGGQPQHF. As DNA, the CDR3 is TGTGCCAGCAGCTTTACAGGGGGCCAGCCCCAGCATTTT.

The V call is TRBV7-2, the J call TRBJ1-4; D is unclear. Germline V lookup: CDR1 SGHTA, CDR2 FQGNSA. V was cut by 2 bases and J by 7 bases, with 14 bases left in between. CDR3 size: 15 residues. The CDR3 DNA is TGTGCCAGCAGCTTACGCGGGCAAATTAGTGAAAAACTGTTTTTT. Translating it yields CASSLRGQISEKLFF.

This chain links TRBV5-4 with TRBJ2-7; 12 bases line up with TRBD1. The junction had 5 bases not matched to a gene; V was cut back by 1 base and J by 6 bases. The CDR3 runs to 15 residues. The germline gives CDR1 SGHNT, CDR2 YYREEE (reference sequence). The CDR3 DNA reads TGTGCCAGCAGCTTGCTACGGGACAGGGGGCGCGAGCAGTACTTC. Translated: CASSLLRDRGREQYF.

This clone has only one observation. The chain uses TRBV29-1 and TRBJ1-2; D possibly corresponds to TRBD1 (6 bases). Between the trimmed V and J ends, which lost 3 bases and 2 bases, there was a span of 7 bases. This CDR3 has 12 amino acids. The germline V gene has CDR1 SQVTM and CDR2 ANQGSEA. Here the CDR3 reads CSVEQGNYGYTF. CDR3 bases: TGCAGCGTTGAGCAGGGGAACTATGGCTACACCTTC. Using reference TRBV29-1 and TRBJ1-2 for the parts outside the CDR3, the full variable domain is SAVISQKPSRDICQRGTSLTIQCQVDSQVTMMFWYRQQPGQSLTLIATANQGSEATYESGFVIDKFPISRPNLTFSTLTVSNMSPEDSSIYLCSVEQGNYGYTFGSGTRLTVV.

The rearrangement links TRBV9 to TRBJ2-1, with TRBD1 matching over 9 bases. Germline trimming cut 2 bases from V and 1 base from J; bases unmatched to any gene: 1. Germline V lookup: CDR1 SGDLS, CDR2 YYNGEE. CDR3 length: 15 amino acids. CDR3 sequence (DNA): TGTGCCAGCAGCGTGGGACAGGGTTCCTACAATGAGCAGTTCTTC. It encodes CASSVGQGSYNEQFF.

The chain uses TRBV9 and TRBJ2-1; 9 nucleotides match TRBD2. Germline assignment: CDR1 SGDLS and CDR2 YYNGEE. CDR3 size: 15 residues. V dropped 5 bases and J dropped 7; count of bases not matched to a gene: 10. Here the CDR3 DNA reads TGTGCCAGCAGTAGGAGCGGGGGGTATATGAATGAGCAGTTCTTC. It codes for CASSRSGGYMNEQFF.

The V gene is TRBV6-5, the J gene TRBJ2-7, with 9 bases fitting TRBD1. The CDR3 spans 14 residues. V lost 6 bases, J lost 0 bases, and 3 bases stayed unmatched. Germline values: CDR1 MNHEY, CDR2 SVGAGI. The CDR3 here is CASRGTGSSYEQYF. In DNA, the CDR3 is TGTGCCAGCAGAGGGACAGGGTCCTCCTACGAGCAGTACTTC.

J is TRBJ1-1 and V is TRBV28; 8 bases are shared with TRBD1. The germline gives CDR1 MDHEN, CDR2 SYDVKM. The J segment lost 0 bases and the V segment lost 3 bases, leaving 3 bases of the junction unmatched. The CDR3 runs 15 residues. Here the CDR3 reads CASSLGDRLNTEAFF. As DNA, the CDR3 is TGTGCCAGCAGTTTGGGGGACAGGCTGAACACTGAAGCTTTCTTT.

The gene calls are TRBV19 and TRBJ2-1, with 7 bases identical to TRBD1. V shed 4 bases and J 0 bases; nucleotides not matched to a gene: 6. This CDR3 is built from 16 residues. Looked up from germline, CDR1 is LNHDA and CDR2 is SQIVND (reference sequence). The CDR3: CASSTPDRTSYNEQFF. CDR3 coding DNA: TGTGCCAGTAGTACCCCGGACAGGACCTCCTACAATGAGCAGTTCTTC.

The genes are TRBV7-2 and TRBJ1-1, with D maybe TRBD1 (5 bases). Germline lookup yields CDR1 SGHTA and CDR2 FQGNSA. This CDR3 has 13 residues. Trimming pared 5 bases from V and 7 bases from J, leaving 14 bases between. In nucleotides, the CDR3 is TGTGCCAGCAGCCCCCAGGGATGGGGTGAAGCTTTCTTT. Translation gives CASSPQGWGEAFF.

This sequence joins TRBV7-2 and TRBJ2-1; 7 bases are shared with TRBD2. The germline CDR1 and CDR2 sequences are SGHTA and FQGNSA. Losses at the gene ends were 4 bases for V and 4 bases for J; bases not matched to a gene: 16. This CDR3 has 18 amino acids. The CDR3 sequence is CASSYGGPGLPTYNEQFF. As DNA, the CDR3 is TGTGCCAGCAGCTATGGCGGGCCGGGACTACCGACGTACAATGAGCAGTTCTTC.